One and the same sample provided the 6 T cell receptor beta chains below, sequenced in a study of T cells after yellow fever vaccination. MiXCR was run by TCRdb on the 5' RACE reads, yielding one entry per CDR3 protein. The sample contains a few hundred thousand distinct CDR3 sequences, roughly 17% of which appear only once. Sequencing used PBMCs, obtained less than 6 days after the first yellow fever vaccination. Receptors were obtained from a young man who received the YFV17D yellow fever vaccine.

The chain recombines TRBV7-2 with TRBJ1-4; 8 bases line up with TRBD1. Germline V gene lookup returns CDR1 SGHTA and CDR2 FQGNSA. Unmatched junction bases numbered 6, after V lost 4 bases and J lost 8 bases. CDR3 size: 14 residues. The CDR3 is CASSSGGVREKLFF. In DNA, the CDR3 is TGTGCCAGCAGCTCAGGGGGCGTGAGGGAAAAACTGTTTTTT.

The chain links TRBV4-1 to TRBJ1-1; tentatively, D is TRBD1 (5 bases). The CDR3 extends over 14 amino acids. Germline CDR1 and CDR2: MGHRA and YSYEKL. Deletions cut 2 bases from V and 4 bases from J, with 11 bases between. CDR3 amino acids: CASSQMTEGTEAFF. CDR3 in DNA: TGCGCCAGCAGCCAAATGACAGAAGGCACTGAAGCTTTCTTT.

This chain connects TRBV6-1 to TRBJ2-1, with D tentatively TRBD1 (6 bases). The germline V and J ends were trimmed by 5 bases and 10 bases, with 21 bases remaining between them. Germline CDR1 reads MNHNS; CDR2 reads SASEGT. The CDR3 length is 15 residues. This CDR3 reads CASSPGTQNFWEQFF. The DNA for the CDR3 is TGTGCCAGCAGTCCCGGGACACAGAATTTTTGGGAGCAGTTCTTC.

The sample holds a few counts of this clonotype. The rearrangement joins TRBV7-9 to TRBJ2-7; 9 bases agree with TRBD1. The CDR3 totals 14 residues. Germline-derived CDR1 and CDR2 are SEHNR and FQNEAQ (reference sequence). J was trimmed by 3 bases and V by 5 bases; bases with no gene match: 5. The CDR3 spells CASSGGQGFYEQYV. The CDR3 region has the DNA TGTGCCAGCAGCGGGGGACAGGGTTTCTACGAGCAGTACGTC.

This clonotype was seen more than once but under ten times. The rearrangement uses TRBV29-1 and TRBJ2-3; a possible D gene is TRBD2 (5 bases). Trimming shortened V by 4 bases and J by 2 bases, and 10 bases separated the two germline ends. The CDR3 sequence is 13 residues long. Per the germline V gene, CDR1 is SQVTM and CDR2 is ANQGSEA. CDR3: CSVGGLDTDTQYF. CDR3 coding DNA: TGCAGCGTTGGTGGACTGGACACAGATACGCAGTATTTT.

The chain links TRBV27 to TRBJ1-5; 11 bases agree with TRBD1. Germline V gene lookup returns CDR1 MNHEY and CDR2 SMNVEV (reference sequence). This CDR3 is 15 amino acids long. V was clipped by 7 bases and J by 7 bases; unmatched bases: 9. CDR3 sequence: CASKPTDRGLQPQHF. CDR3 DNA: TGTGCCAGCAAGCCGACGGACAGGGGGCTCCAGCCCCAGCATTTT.